The 17 T cell receptor beta chains below were found in one sample sequenced in a study of Tregs in tolerant kidney transplant recipients. The table came from immunoSEQ multiplex PCR; TCRdb's copy has only in-frame clones and leaves some out. The sample has 31,000 or so clones, and its top ten clones hold approximately 15%. Sequences were derived from CD8+ T cells from blood, sampled before the transplant. The receptors stem from a human donor who received a combined kidney and bone marrow transplant.

About this clone itself: The read halts 3 residues ahead of the CDR3 end, with the missing end drawn from the germline J gene. The chain employs TRBV19 and TRBJ2-7, with TRBD1 matching over 9 bases. The V gene end was trimmed by 6 bases and the J gene end by 5 bases; junction bases not matched to a gene: 11. This CDR3 comprises 15 residues. In germline, CDR1 is LNHDA, CDR2 SQIVND (reference sequence). The sequenced part of the CDR3 DNA is TGTGCCAGTAGGAAAGCCGGGACAGGGAGGGACGAG. This sequence encodes CASRKAGTGRDE. The CDR3 as a whole reads CASRKAGTGRDEQYF.

About this clone itself: The read ends 3 residues early relative to the CDR3; the germline J gene fills the gap. V gene TRBV5-1 combines with J gene TRBJ2-1; D is unclear. The ends were cut back, 2 bases at V and 5 bases at J, with 11 bases in the middle. CDR3 size: 14 residues. Per the germline V gene, CDR1 is SGHRS and CDR2 is YFSETQ. The CDR3 loop reads CASSFFNSNNEQFF. CDR3 bases read: TGCGCCAGCAGCTTCTTTAATAGCAACAATGAG. Using reference TRBV5-1 and TRBJ2-1 for the parts outside the CDR3, the full variable domain is KAGVTQTPRYLIKTRGQQVTLSCSPISGHRSVSWYQQTPGQGLQFLFEYFSETQRNKGNFPGRFSGRQFSNSRSEMNVSTLELGDSALYLCASSFFNSNNEQFFGPGTRLTVL.

The CDR3 spells CASSAGTSSYEQYF. The sequenced part of the CDR3 DNA is TGCGCCAGCAGCGCCGGGACTAGCTCCTACGAG. The rearrangement links TRBV10-1 to TRBJ2-7; TRBD2 agrees at 8 bases. The read terminates 3 residues ahead of where the CDR3 ends, so the germline J gene completes it. V shed 6 bases and J 0 bases; nucleotides not matched to a gene: 4. The V gene's germline CDR1 is WNHNN and CDR2 SYGVQD (reference sequence). CDR3 length: 14 amino acids.

About this clone itself: The read comes to an end 3 residues before the CDR3 does, leaving the germline J gene to fill in the end. The chain joins TRBV20-1 to TRBJ2-1, with 10 bases that match TRBD2. Germline trimming cut 4 bases from V and 4 bases from J; bases unmatched to any gene: 7. From germline, CDR1 is DFQATT and CDR2 SNEGSKA (reference sequence). The CDR3 sequence is 15 residues long. This CDR3 is CSANSRLAGYNEQFF. Incomplete CDR3 DNA: TGCAGTGCTAACAGTAGACTAGCGGGTTACAATGAG.

Concerning this clone: The read ends 3 residues early relative to the CDR3; the germline J gene fills the gap. The chain joins TRBV4-1 to TRBJ2-7; no firm D call. Germline V gene sequence: CDR1 MGHRA, CDR2 YSYEKL. This CDR3 has 13 residues. The V end lost 3 bases, the J end lost 4 bases, and 10 bases lay between the germline ends. The sequenced part of the CDR3 DNA is TGCGCCAGCAGCCACGACCAAGGGTACGAG. Translated: CASSHDQGYE. The CDR3 as a whole reads CASSHDQGYEQYF.

Comments on this clone: The read ends 3 residues before the CDR3 terminus; that terminus is restored from the germline J gene. The rearrangement uses TRBV29-1 and TRBJ1-5; D perhaps matches TRBD1 (6 bases). The germline gives CDR1 SQVTM, CDR2 ANQGSEA. This CDR3 comprises 15 residues. Between the trimmed V and J ends, which lost 2 bases and 2 bases, there was a span of 13 bases. The covered CDR3 bases are TGCAGCGTTGAAAGGCCGACAGGCTGCAATCAGCCC. This codes for CSVERPTGCNQP. The full-length CDR3 reads as CSVERPTGCNQPQHF.

A remark on this clone: The read gets to within 3 residues of the CDR3 end, and the germline J gene fills in the rest. The chain joins TRBV2 to TRBJ2-7, with TRBD2 as a possible D gene (6 bases). V gave up 4 bases and J gave up 2 bases, with 12 bases separating them. CDR1 is SNHLY, CDR2 FYNNEI, per germline. The CDR3 length is 14 residues. The CDR3 sequence is CASSVASAAYEQYF. The CDR3 DNA, read in part, is TGTGCCAGCAGTGTCGCTAGCGCCGCCTACGAG.

Details on this clone: The read ends 3 residues early relative to the CDR3; the germline J gene fills the gap. This rearrangement joins TRBV5-1 to TRBJ2-1, with 7 bases fitting TRBD2. The CDR3 sequence is 14 residues long. Germline CDR1 SGHRS, CDR2 YFSETQ. Unmatched junction bases numbered 6, after V lost 6 bases and J lost 3 bases. The CDR3 reads CASTVAGDYNEQFF. Incomplete CDR3 DNA: TGCGCCAGCACCGTGGCGGGGGACTACAATGAG. Full variable domain (rest looked up from reference TRBV5-1 and TRBJ2-1): KAGVTQTPRYLIKTRGQQVTLSCSPISGHRSVSWYQQTPGQGLQFLFEYFSETQRNKGNFPGRFSGRQFSNSRSEMNVSTLELGDSALYLCASTVAGDYNEQFFGPGTRLTVL.

About this clone: With the read ending 3 residues before the CDR3 end, the germline J gene is used to fill in that end. The V and J genes are TRBV5-5 and TRBJ1-1; D might be TRBD1 (5 bases). The CDR3 loop spans 15 amino acids. The V gene lost 4 bases and the J gene lost 4 bases, with 17 bases spanning the gap. The germline gives CDR1 SGHKS, CDR2 YYEKEE (reference sequence). CDR3 bases read: TGTGCCAGCAGCCAGTACAGGTTATGGGCCACTGAA. Protein product: CASSQYRLWATE. The complete CDR3 sequence is CASSQYRLWATEAFF.

As for this clone: From the germline J gene comes the end of the CDR3, since the read stops 3 residues before it. This chain links TRBV19 with TRBJ2-1, with 8 bases matching TRBD2. CDR3 size: 15 residues. The V and J ends lost 5 bases and 1 base, in that order; junction bases with no gene match: 4. Germline CDR1 LNHDA, CDR2 SQIVND (reference sequence). CDR3 DNA (partial): TGTGCCAGTAGTCCCCGACTAGCGTCCTACAATGAG. It is translated as CASSPRLASYNE. The complete CDR3 sequence is CASSPRLASYNEQFF.

As for this clone: The read comes to an end 3 residues before the CDR3 does, leaving the germline J gene to fill in the end. The V gene is TRBV6-2 or TRBV6-3, the J gene TRBJ2-5; tentatively, D is TRBD1 (5 bases). Germline-derived CDR1 and CDR2 are MNHEY and SVGEGT. This CDR3 has 12 residues. V was shortened by 2 bases and J by 4 bases, with 5 bases between the two germline ends. The CDR3 DNA, read in part, is TGTGCCAGCAGTTACGGGGCAGAGACC. It codes for CASSYGAET. The whole CDR3 reads CASSYGAETQYF.

A remark on this clone: Sequencing ends 3 residues short of the CDR3 end; the germline J gene provides the rest. The chain links TRBV30 to TRBJ2-7; 7 bases align to TRBD2. The J segment lost 2 bases and the V segment lost 1 base, leaving 2 bases of the junction unmatched. This CDR3 spans 13 amino acids. Germline CDR1 reads GTSNPN; CDR2 reads SVGIG (reference sequence). The CDR3 is CAWSGTSPYEQYF. Incomplete CDR3 DNA: TGTGCCTGGAGTGGGACTAGTCCCTACGAG.

With respect to this clone: The CDR3 goes on 3 residues after the read ends, and that part is filled in from the germline J gene. This sequence joins TRBV18 and TRBJ2-3; D possibly corresponds to TRBD2 (6 bases). The CDR3 is 15 amino acids. Germline-derived CDR1 and CDR2 are KGHSH and LQKENI. Trimming took 4 bases from V and 4 from J, leaving 15 bases between them. This CDR3 is CASSLPGTSPDTQYF. CDR3 bases read: TGTGCCAGCTCACTTCCCGGGACTTCCCCAGATACG.

With regard to this clone: The CDR3 extends 3 residues past the end of the read, so its final part is completed from the germline J gene. V and J are TRBV7-6 and TRBJ2-2; TRBD2 might be the D (6 bases). The CDR3 covers 14 residues. The germline gives CDR1 SGHVS, CDR2 FNYEAQ. CDR3 bases read: TGTGCCAGCAGCTTAGCGGAGGGCGGGGTCGGG. Encoded protein: CASSLAEGGVG. The entire CDR3 sequence reads CASSLAEGGVGLFF. Drawing the rest from reference TRBV7-6 and TRBJ2-2, the complete variable domain is GAGVSQSPRYKVTKRGQDVALRCDPISGHVSLYWYRQALGQGPEFLTYFNYEAQQDKSGLPNDRFSAERPEGSISTLTIQRTEQRDSAMYRCASSLAEGGVGLFFGEGSRLTVL.

For this clone: The missing CDR3 end, 3 residues past where the read stops, is filled in from the germline J gene. V gene TRBV5-1 combines with J gene TRBJ1-2; D possibly corresponds to TRBD1 (5 bases). The V end lost 4 bases, the J end lost 2 bases, and 15 bases lay between the germline ends. There are 15 residues in the CDR3. CDR1 is SGHRS, CDR2 YFSETQ, per germline. CDR3: CASSTEPGLNYGYTF. The covered CDR3 bases are TGCGCCAGCAGCACTGAACCAGGGCTGAACTATGGC.

Note on this clone: The read falls 3 residues short of the CDR3 end, and the missing part is taken from the germline J gene. The chain is built from TRBV7-9 and TRBJ2-1; 12 nucleotides line up with TRBD1. V trimming: 6 bases; J trimming: 7 bases; junction bases outside the gene matches: 1. The CDR3 has 13 residues. Germline V gene sequence: CDR1 SEHNR, CDR2 FQNEAQ (reference sequence). The CDR3 bases that were read are TGTGCCAGCAGGGGACAGGGGGCAAATGAG. As protein: CASRGQGANE. The CDR3 reads in full as CASRGQGANEQFF.

Remarks on this clone: The missing CDR3 end, 3 residues past where the read stops, is filled in from the germline J gene. The V and J genes are TRBV6-1 and TRBJ2-7, with 8 bases fitting TRBD2. The J segment lost 2 bases and the V segment lost 1 base, leaving 1 base of the junction unmatched. CDR1 MNHNS and CDR2 SASEGT come from the germline V gene. CDR3 length: 14 amino acids. The CDR3 DNA, read in part, is TGTGCCAGCAGTGAAGAACTAGCGGCCTACGAG. Amino acid sequence: CASSEELAAYE. The whole CDR3 region reads CASSEELAAYEQYF.